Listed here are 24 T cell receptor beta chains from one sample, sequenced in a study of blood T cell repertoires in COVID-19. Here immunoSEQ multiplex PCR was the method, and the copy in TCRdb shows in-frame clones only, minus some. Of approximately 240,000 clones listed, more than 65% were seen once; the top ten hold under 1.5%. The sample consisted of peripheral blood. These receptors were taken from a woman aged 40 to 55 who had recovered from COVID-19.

CDR3 region: CASSPKGFNYGYTF. The CDR3 DNA reads TGTGCCAGCAGCCCGAAGGGGTTTAACTATGGCTACACCTTC. The chain combines TRBV7-9 with TRBJ1-2, with TRBD1 as a possible D gene (5 bases). The CDR3 consists of 14 residues. Germline V CDR1 and CDR2: SEHNR, FQNEAQ (reference sequence). V shed 5 bases and J shed 1 base, with 11 bases lying between them.

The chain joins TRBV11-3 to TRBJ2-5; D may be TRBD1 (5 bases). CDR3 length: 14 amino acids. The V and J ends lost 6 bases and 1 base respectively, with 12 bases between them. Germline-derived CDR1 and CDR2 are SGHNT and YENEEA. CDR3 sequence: CASSPDTFQETQYF. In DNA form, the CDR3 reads TGTGCCAGCAGTCCGGACACCTTCCAAGAGACCCAGTACTTC.

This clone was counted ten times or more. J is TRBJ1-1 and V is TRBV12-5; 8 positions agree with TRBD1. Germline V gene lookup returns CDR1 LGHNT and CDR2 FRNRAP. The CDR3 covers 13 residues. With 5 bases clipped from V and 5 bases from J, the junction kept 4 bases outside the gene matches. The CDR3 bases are TGTGCTAGTGGTAGGACAGGGCTTACTGAAGCTTTCTTT. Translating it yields CASGRTGLTEAFF.

The CDR3 region has the DNA TGTGCCAGCAGTTACAGGGACAGTACAGATACGCAGTATTTT. This translates into CASSYRDSTDTQYF. The chain employs TRBV6-5 and TRBJ2-3; 7 positions match TRBD1. CDR1 and CDR2 (germline): MNHEY, SVGAGI. This CDR3 has 14 amino acids. Trimming removed 2 bases from V and 3 bases from J; junction bases left unmatched: 2.

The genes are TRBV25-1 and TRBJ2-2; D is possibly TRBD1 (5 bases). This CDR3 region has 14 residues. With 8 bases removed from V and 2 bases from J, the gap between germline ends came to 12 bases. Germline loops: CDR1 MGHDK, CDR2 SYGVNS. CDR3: CASRPGLNTGELFF. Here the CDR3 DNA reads TGTGCCAGCCGCCCAGGGCTCAACACCGGGGAGCTGTTTTTT.

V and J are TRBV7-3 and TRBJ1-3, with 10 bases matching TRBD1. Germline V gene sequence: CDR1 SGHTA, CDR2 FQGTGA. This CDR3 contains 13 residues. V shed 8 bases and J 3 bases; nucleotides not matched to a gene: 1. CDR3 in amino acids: CASGTGDGNTIYF. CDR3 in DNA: TGTGCCAGCGGGACAGGGGATGGAAACACCATATATTTT.

The CDR3 DNA sequence: TGTGCCAGCACCCCTCGCGGGCTTAACTATGGCTACACCTTC. This sequence encodes CASTPRGLNYGYTF. The chain couples TRBV9 to TRBJ1-2; unclear D gene. Between the trimmed V and J ends, which lost 6 bases and 1 base, there was a span of 13 bases. Per germline, CDR1 SGDLS and CDR2 YYNGEE. The CDR3 contains 14 residues.

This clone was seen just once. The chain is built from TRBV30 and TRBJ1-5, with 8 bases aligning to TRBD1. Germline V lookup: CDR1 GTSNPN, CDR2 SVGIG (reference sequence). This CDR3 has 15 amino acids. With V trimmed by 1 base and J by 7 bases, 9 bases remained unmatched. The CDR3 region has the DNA TGTGCCTGGAGTGGCTGGGACAGGCTTGGGCAGCCCCAGCATTTT. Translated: CAWSGWDRLGQPQHF.

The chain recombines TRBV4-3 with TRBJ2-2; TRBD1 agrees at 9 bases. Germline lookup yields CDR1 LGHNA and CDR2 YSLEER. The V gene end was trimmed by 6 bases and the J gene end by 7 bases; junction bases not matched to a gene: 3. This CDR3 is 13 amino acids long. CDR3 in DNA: TGCGCCAGCAGGGACAGGGGCAACGGGGAGCTGTTTTTT. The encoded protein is CASRDRGNGELFF.

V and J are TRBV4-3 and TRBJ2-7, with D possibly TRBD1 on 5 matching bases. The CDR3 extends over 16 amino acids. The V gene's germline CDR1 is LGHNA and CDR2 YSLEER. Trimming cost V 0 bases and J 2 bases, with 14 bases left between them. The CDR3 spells CASSQDVGAGPYEQYF. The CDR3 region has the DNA TGCGCCAGCAGCCAAGATGTTGGGGCAGGCCCCTACGAGCAGTACTTC.

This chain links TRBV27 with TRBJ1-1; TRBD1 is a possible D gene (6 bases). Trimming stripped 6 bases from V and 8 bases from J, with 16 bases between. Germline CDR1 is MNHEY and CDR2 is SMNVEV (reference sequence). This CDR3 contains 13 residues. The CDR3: CASRSPPGEEAFF. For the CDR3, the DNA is TGTGCCAGCAGAAGTCCTCCAGGGGAAGAAGCTTTCTTT.

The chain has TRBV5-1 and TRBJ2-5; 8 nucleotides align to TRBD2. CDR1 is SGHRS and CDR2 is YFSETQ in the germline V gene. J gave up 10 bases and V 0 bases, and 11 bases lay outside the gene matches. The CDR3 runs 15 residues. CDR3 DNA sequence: TGCGCCAGCAGCTTGGTTGCGGGGGGCCCGAATATCCAGTACTTC. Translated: CASSLVAGGPNIQYF.

In DNA form, the CDR3 reads TGTGCCATCACACCCTCGGACAGACTCTATGGCTACACCTTC. It yields the protein CAITPSDRLYGYTF. This chain links TRBV10-3 with TRBJ1-2; possible D gene TRBD1, 6 bases. The CDR3 has 14 residues. V dropped 7 bases and J dropped 4 bases, with 16 bases sitting between them. Germline assignment: CDR1 ENHRY and CDR2 SYGVKD.

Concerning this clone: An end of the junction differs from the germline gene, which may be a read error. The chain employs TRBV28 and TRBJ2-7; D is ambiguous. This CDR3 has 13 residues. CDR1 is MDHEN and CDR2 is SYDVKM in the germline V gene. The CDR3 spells CASSLWGTYGQYF. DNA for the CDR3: TGTGCCAGCAGTTTATGGGGCACCTACGGGCAGTACTTC.

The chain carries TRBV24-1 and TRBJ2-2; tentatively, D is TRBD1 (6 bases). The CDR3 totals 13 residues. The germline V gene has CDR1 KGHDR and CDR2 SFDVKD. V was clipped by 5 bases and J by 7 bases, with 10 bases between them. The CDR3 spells CATSGLRGGELFF. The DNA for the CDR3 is TGTGCCACCAGTGGTCTCAGGGGCGGGGAGCTGTTTTTT.

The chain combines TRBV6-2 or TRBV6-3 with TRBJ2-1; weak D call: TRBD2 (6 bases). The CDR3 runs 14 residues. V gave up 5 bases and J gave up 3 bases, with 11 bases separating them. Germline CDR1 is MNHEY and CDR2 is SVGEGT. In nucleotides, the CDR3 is TGTGCCAGCAGTGACGGGGGTATCTACAATGAGCAGTTCTTC. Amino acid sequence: CASSDGGIYNEQFF.

The CDR3 protein is CASSPDLNTGELFF. CDR3 bases: TGTGCCAGCTCACCGGACTTGAACACCGGGGAGCTGTTTTTT. The V and J genes are TRBV18 and TRBJ2-2; D is possibly TRBD2 (5 bases). V lost 3 bases and J lost 1, with 6 bases in between. This CDR3 is built from 14 residues. The germline gives CDR1 KGHSH, CDR2 LQKENI.

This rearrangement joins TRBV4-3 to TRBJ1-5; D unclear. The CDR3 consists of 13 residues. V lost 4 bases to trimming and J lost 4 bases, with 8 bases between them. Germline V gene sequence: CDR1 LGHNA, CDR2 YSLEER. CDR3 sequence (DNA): TGCGCCAGCAGCCCTCGGGAGAATCAGCCCCAGCATTTT. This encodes CASSPRENQPQHF.

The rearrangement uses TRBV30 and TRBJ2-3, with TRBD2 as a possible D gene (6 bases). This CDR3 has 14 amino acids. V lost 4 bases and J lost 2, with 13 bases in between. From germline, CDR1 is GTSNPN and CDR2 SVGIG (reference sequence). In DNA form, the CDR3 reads TGTGCCTGGATCCTGGAGGGGCCCACAGATACGCAGTATTTT. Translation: CAWILEGPTDTQYF. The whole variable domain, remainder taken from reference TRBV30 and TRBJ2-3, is SQTIHQWPATLVQPVGSPLSLECTVEGTSNPNLYWYRQAAGRGLQLLFYSVGIGQISSEVPQNLSASRPQDRQFILSSKKLLLSDSGFYLCAWILEGPTDTQYFGPGTRLTVL.

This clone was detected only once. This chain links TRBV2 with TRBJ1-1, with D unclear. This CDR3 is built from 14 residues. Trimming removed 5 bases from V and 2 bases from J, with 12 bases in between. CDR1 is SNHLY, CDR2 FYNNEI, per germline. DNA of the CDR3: TGTGCCAGCAGTCACAGTGGCCCAAACACTGAAGCTTTCTTT. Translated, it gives CASSHSGPNTEAFF.

The CDR3 protein is CASSDLRGGTDTQYF. The CDR3, as DNA: TGTGCCAGCAGTGATCTGCGGGGGGGTACCGATACGCAGTATTTT. V usage is TRBV2 and J usage is TRBJ2-3; 9 nucleotides match TRBD2. The CDR3 is 15 amino acids. Germline CDR1 reads SNHLY; CDR2 reads FYNNEI. V dropped 3 bases and J dropped 6; count of bases not matched to a gene: 7.

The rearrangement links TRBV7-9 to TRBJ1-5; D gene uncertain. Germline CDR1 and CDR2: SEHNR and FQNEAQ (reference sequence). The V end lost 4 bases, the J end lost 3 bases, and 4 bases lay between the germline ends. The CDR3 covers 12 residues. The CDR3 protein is CASSSLNQPQHF. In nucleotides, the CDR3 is TGTGCCAGCAGCTCCCTCAATCAGCCCCAGCATTTT.

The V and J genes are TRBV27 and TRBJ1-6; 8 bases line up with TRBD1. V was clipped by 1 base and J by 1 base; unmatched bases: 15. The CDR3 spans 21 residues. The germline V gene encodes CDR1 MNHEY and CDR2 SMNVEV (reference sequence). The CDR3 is CASSLYQDRVPFRSYNSPLHF. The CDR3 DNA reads TGTGCCAGCAGTTTATACCAGGACAGGGTCCCTTTTAGATCCTATAATTCACCCCTCCACTTT.

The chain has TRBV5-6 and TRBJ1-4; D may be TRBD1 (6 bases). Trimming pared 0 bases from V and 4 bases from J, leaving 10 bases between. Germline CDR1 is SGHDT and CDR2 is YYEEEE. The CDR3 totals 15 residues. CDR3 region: CASSLVAQGNEKLFF. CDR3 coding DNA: TGTGCCAGCAGCTTGGTCGCACAGGGTAATGAAAAACTGTTTTTT.